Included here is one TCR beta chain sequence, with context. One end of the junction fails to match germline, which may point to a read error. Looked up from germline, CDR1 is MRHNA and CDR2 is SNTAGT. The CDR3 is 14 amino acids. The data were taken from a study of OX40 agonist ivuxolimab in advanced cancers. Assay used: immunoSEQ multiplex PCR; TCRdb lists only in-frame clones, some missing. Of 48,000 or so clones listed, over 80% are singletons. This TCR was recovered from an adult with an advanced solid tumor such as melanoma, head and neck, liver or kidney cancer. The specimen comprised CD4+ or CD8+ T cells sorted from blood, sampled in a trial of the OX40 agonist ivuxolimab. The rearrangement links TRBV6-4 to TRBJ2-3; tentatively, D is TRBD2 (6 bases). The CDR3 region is CASSDSGGTDTQYF. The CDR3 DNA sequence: TGTGCCAGCAGCGACTCGGGGGGCACAGATACGCAGTATTTT.